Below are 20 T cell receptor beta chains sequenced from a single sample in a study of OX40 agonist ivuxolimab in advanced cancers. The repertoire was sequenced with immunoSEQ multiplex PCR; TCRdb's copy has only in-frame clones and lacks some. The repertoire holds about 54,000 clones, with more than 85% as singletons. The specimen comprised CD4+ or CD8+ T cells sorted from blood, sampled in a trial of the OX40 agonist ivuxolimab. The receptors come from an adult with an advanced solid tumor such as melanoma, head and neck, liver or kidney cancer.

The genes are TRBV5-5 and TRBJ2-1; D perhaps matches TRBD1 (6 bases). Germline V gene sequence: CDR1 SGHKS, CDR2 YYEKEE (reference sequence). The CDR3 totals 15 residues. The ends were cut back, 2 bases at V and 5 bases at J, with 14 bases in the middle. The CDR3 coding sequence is TGTGCCAGCAGCTTTCTGGACAGCCGAAACAATGAGCAGTTCTTC. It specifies CASSFLDSRNNEQFF.

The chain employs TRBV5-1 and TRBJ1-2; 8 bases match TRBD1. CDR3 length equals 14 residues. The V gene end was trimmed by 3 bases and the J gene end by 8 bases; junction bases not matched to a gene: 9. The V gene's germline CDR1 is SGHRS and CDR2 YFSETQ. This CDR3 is CASSYDRGAEGYTF. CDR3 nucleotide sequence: TGCGCCAGCAGCTACGACAGGGGAGCAGAGGGCTACACCTTC.

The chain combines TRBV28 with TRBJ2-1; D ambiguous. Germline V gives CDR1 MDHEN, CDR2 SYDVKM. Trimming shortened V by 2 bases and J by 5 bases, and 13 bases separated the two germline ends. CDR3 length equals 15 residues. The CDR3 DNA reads TGTGCCAGCAGTTTACTCCGGTTCGAGGACAATGAGCAGTTCTTC. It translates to CASSLLRFEDNEQFF.

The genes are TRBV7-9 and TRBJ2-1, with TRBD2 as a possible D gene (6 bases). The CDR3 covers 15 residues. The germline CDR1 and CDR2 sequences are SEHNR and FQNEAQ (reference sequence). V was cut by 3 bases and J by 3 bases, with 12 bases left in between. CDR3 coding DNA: TGTGCCAGCAGCTTTACTAGCTTTTACTACAATGAGCAGTTCTTC. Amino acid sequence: CASSFTSFYYNEQFF.

Here the CDR3 reads CASSRTRSGLAKTGELFF. The CDR3 bases are TGTGCCAGCTCAAGAACTAGAAGCGGATTGGCCAAAACCGGGGAGCTGTTTTTT. The chain carries TRBV18 and TRBJ2-2, with a tentative D call TRBD2 (5 bases). Trimming stripped 5 bases from V and 5 bases from J, with 24 bases between. In germline, CDR1 is KGHSH, CDR2 LQKENI. The CDR3 is 18 amino acids.

CDR3 residues: CASSLPDGTGSHGANYGYTF. CDR3 DNA: TGCGCCAGCAGCCTCCCGGACGGGACAGGAAGTCACGGGGCTAACTATGGCTACACCTTC. V is TRBV5-1 and J is TRBJ1-2, with 8 bases aligning to TRBD1. The CDR3 length is 20 residues. CDR1 SGHRS and CDR2 YFSETQ come from the germline V gene. After removal of 4 bases from V and 0 bases from J, the junction contained 20 bases not matched to a gene.

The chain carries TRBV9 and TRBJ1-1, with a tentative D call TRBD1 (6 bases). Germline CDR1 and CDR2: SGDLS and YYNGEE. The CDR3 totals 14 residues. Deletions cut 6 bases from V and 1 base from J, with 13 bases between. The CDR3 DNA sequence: TGTGCCAGCATCCCAGGGGAGGGGAACACTGAAGCTTTCTTT. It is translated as CASIPGEGNTEAFF.

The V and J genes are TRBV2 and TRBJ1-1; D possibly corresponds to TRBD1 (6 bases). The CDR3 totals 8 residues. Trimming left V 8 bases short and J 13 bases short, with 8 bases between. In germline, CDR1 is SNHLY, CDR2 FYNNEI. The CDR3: CASGGDFF. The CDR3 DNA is TGTGCCAGCGGGGGCGATTTCTTT. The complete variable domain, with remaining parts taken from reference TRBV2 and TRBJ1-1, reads EPEVTQTPSHQVTQMGQEVILRCVPISNHLYFYWYRQILGQKVEFLVSFYNNEISEKSEIFDDQFSVERPDGSNFTLKIRSTKLEDSAMYFCASGGDFFGQGTRLTVV.

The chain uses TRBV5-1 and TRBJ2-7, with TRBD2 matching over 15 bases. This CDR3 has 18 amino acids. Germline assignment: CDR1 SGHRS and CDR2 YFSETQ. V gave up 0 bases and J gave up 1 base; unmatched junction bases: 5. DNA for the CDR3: TGCGCCAGCAGCTTGGGTGGACTAGCGGGAGGGACGTCCTACGAGCAGTACTTC. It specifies CASSLGGLAGGTSYEQYF. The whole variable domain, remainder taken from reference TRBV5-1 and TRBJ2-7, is KAGVTQTPRYLIKTRGQQVTLSCSPISGHRSVSWYQQTPGQGLQFLFEYFSETQRNKGNFPGRFSGRQFSNSRSEMNVSTLELGDSALYLCASSLGGLAGGTSYEQYFGPGTRLTVT.

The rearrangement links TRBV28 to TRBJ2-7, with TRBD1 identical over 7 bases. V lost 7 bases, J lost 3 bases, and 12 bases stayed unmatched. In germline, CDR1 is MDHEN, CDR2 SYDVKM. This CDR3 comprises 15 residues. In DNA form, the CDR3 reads TGTGCCAGCACCCCTTCTGAGGGGGCAATCTACGAGCAGTACTTC. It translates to CASTPSEGAIYEQYF. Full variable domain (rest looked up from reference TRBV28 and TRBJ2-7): DVKVTQSSRYLVKRTGEKVFLECVQDMDHENMFWYRQDPGLGLRLIYFSYDVKMKEKGDIPEGYSVSREKKERFSLILESASTNQTSMYLCASTPSEGAIYEQYFGPGTRLTVT.

CDR3 in amino acids: CASARAGDSYEQYF. CDR3 bases: TGTGCCAGCGCCCGGGCTGGAGACTCCTACGAGCAGTACTTC. The J gene is TRBJ2-7, the V gene TRBV28; D remains ambiguous. The germline CDR1 and CDR2 sequences are MDHEN and SYDVKM. CDR3 size: 14 residues. Trimming removed 8 bases at V and 0 bases at J, with 14 bases between.

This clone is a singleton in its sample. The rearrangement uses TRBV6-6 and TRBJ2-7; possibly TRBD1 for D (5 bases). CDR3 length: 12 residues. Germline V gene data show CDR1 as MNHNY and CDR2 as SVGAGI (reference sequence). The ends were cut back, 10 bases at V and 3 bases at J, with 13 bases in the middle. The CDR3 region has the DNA TGTGCCACGGGCTTCAGGGACTACGAGCAGTACTTC. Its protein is CATGFRDYEQYF.

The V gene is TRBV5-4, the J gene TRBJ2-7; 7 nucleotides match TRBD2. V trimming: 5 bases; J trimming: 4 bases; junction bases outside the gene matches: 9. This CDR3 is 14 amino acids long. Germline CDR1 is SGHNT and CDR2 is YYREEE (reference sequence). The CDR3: CASSRPGLTYEQYF. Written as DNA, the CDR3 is TGTGCCAGCAGTCGGCCGGGACTAACATACGAGCAGTACTTC.

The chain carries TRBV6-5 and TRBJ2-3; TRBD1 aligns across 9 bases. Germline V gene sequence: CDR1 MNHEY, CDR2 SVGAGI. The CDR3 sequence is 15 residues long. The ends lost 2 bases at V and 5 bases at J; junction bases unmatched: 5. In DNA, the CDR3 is TGTGCCAGCAGTTACCTAGGGACAGGGATAGATACGCAGTATTTT. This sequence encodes CASSYLGTGIDTQYF.

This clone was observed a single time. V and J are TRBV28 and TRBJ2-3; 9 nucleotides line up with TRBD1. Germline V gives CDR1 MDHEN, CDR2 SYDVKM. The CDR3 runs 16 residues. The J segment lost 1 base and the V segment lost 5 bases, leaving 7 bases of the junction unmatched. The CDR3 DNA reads TGTGCCAGCAGTCCAGGGACAGGGAGGGGCACAGATACGCAGTATTTT. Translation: CASSPGTGRGTDTQYF.

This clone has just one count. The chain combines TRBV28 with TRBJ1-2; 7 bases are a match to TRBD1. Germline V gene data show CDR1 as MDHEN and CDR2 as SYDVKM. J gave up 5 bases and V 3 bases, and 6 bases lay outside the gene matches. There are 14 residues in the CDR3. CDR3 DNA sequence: TGTGCCAGCAGTTTGTACAGGGGAAGGTATGGCTACACCTTC. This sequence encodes CASSLYRGRYGYTF.

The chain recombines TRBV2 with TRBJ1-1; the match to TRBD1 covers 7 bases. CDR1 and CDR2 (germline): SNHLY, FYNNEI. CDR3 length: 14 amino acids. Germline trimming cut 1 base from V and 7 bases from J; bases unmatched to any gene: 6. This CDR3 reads CASSEEQGGIEAFF. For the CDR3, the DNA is TGTGCCAGCAGTGAAGAGCAGGGGGGTATTGAAGCTTTCTTT.

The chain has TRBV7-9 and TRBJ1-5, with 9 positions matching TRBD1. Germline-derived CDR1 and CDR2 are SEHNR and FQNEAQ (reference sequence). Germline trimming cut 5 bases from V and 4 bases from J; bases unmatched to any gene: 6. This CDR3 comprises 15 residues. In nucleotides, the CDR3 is TGTGCCAGCAGCCCAACAGGGGGCAGGAATCAGCCCCAGCATTTT. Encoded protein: CASSPTGGRNQPQHF. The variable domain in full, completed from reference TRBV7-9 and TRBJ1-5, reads DTGVSQNPRHKITKRGQNVTFRCDPISEHNRLYWYRQTLGQGPEFLTYFQNEAQLEKSRLLSDRFSAERPKGSFSTLEIQRTEQGDSAMYLCASSPTGGRNQPQHFGDGTRLSIL.

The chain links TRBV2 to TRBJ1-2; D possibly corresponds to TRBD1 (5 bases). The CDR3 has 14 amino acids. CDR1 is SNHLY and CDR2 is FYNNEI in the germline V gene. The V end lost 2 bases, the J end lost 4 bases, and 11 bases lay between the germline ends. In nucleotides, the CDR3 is TGTGCCAGCAGTGAATTCGACCAGGGCTATGGCTACACCTTC. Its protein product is CASSEFDQGYGYTF.

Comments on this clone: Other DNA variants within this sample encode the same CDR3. The CDR3 is CASSLGQGTGELFF. The DNA of the CDR3 is TGTGCCAGCAGCCTAGGACAGGGCACCGGGGAGCTGTTTTTT. The chain carries TRBV7-9 and TRBJ2-2; 8 bases fit TRBD1. The CDR3 has 14 amino acids. Germline V gives CDR1 SEHNR, CDR2 FQNEAQ (reference sequence). The V and J ends lost 5 bases and 4 bases, in that order; junction bases with no gene match: 3.